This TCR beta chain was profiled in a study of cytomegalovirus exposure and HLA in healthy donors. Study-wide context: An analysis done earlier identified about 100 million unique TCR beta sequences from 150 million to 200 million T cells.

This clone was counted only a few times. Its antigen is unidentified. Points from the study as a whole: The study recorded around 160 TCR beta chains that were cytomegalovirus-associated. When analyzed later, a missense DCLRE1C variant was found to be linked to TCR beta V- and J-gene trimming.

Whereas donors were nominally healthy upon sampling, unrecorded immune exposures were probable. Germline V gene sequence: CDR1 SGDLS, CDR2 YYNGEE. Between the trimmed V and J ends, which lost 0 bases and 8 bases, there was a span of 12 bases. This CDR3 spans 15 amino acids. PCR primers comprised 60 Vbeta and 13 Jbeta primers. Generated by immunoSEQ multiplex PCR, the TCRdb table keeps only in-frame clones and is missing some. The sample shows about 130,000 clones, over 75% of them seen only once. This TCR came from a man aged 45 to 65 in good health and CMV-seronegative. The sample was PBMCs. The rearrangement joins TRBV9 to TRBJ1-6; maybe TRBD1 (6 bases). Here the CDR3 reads CASSVVGRGDSPLHF. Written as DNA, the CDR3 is TGTGCCAGCAGCGTAGTGGGCAGGGGTGATTCACCCCTCCACTTT.